This TCR beta chain was retrieved from a study of vaccination and CD4 T cells after COVID-19. The CDR3 extends over 14 amino acids. V dropped 6 bases and J dropped 5; count of bases not matched to a gene: 8. Germline-derived CDR1 and CDR2 are MNHNS and SASEGT. Treatment: roughly ten-day PBMC culture with coronavirus spike peptide pools or control peptides (ViraFEST assay). PBMCs were cultured at some 2.1 million per well with 10 IU/ml IL-2 and approximately 10 ug/ml peptide pools. In its sample, this clonotype was seen a few times. What it recognizes is unknown. Cultured CD4+ T cell DNA underwent sequencing with the Oncomine TCR Beta short-read assay. TCRdb analysed the PCR reads with MiXCR anew, one entry per CDR3 protein. The sample lists roughly 22,000 distinct CDR3 sequences, roughly 64% occurring once.

The clonotype originates from a human donor who had recovered from COVID-19. V is TRBV6-1 and J is TRBJ2-3; 7 bases map to TRBD1. Material: CD4+ T cells from blood, cultured in vitro. The CDR3 loop is CASSRGTAQDTQYF. For the CDR3, the DNA is TGTGCCAGCAGCCGTGGGACAGCTCAAGATACGCAGTATTTT.